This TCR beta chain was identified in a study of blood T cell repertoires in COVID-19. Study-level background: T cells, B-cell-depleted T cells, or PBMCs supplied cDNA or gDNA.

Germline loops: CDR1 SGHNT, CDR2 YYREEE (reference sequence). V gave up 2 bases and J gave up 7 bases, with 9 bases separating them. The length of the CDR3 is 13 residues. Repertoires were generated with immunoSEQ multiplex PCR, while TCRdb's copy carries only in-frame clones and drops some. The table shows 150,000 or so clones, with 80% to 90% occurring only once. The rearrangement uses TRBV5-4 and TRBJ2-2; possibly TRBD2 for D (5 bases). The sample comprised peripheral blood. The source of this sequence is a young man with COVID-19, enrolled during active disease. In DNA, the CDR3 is TGTGCCAGCAGCTTAGTGGGGAGCGGGGAGCTGTTTTTT. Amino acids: CASSLVGSGELFF.